A selection of T cell receptor beta chains follows, all from one sample in a study of response to subunit inactivated influenza vaccine. TCRdb re-called the RT-PCR reads with MiXCR, one entry per CDR3 protein. Seen here are roughly 170,000 distinct CDR3 sequences, around 8.8% observed once, and the top ten hold 9.5% to 13%. This sample comprised non-naive T cells sorted from PBMCs, obtained on the day of vaccination. The receptors shown here come from a man in his fifties or sixties who received an inactivated influenza vaccine. CDR3s include the opening cysteine and the closing phenylalanine or tryptophan. The order of the fields is D gene, J gene, clone size, V gene, CDR3 DNA, CDR3 protein. D genes are given only for firm matches. A clone size is listed for some rows: how often the clone was seen (once, few, many), or a class if it is expanded.

>.|TRBJ1-5|few|TRBV7-6
TGTGCCAGCAGCTTAGAAACTACCCGGGCCCAACATAGCAATCAGCCCCAGCATTTT
CASSLETTRAQHSNQPQHF
>TRBD2|TRBJ2-6|.|TRBV28
TGTGCCAGCAACCTAGGGACTATCTCTGGGGCCAACGTCCTGACTTTC
CASNLGTISGANVLTF
>TRBD1|TRBJ1-2|few|TRBV7-2
TGTGCCAGCAGCCTATCACAGGGGGCCAACTATGGCTACACCTTC
CASSLSQGANYGYTF
>.|TRBJ2-7|.|TRBV18
TGTGCCAGCTCCCCACCCCTGGGGGAGCAGTACTTC
CASSPPLGEQYF
>TRBD2|TRBJ2-5|many|TRBV12-3/TRBV12-4
TGTGCCAGCAGTTTGGGTCTAGCGGGGGAGCAAGAGACCCAGTACTTC
CASSLGLAGEQETQYF
>TRBD2|TRBJ2-7|once|TRBV28
TGTGCCAGCAGCCTCAATAGCGGGTTAAGCTCCTACGAGCAGTACTTC
CASSLNSGLSSYEQYF
>.|TRBJ2-1|.|TRBV4-2
TGTGCCAGCAGCGCAATACCACAGGCCCCGGATTCCAATGAGCAGTTCTTC
CASSAIPQAPDSNEQFF
>TRBD1|TRBJ2-7|.|TRBV18
TGTGCCAGCTCACCAGGGACAGGGGCGGCCGGGGCCGAGCAGTACTTC
CASSPGTGAAGAEQYF
>.|TRBJ2-5|many|TRBV4-3
TGCGCCAGCAGCCAAGGTGAATGGGAGACCCAGTACTTC
CASSQGEWETQYF
>TRBD2|TRBJ2-2|many|TRBV5-1
TGCGCCAGCAGCTTAACCGGGACTAGAAACACCGGGGAGCTGTTTTTT
CASSLTGTRNTGELFF
>TRBD2|TRBJ2-3|few|TRBV12-3/TRBV12-4
TGTGCCAGCAGACCTAGCGGGGGCGCCAGCACAGATACGCAGTATTTT
CASRPSGGASTDTQYF
>TRBD2|TRBJ2-1|many|TRBV7-8
TGTGCCAGCAGCCAAGGGACGAGCGGGAGAAGGAATGAGCAGTTCTTC
CASSQGTSGRRNEQFF
>.|TRBJ2-2|few|TRBV4-3
TGCGCCAGCAGCGAGAACAGTCAGCTAGTAGTCGGGGAGCTGTTTTTT
CASSENSQLVVGELFF
>.|TRBJ2-2|.|TRBV6-2/TRBV6-3
TGTGCCAGCAGTTACTCCCGGGTCGACACCGGGGAGCTGTTTTTT
CASSYSRVDTGELFF
>TRBD2|TRBJ2-1|.|TRBV20-1
TGCAGTGCTAGTCCCCCCGGGACTACTTTCTACAATGAGCAGTTCTTC
CSASPPGTTFYNEQFF
>TRBD2|TRBJ2-5|few|TRBV15
TGTGCCACCAGCAGAGATCCTAGCGGGGGGGCAGAGACCCAGTACTTC
CATSRDPSGGAETQYF
>.|TRBJ2-1|few|TRBV7-2
TGTGCCAGCAGCTTCATGACATGGGGCCACAATGAGCAGTTCTTC
CASSFMTWGHNEQFF
>.|TRBJ1-1|many|TRBV15
TGTGCCACCAGCATTCCGGGTTTGAACACTGAAGCTTTCTTT
CATSIPGLNTEAFF
>TRBD1|TRBJ2-7|few|TRBV29-1
TGCAGCTCAGACAGGGACCCCTACGAGCAGTACTTC
CSSDRDPYEQYF
>.|TRBJ2-1|few|TRBV5-5
TGTGCCAGCAGCTTGCTGGTGGGAGTCCACAATGAGCAGTTCTTC
CASSLLVGVHNEQFF
>.|TRBJ2-7|many|TRBV25-1
TGTGCCAGCAACCCGCAGGGGACCGCCTACGAGCAGTACTTC
CASNPQGTAYEQYF
>TRBD2|TRBJ2-1|.|TRBV10-3
TGTGCCATCAGTGAGTCAATAGCGGGGGACAATGAGCAGTTCTTC
CAISESIAGDNEQFF